This entry concerns a single TCR beta chain. The antigen is not known. The V end lost 5 bases, the J end lost 5 bases, and 12 bases lay between the germline ends. The CDR3 has 13 residues. Germline CDR1 is MNHNS and CDR2 is SASEGT. The sample comes from a study of cytomegalovirus exposure and HLA in healthy donors. Findings of the study overall: Donors belonging to an Asian-associated ancestry cluster reportedly showed fewer N-insertions in productive TCRs than the roughly 700-donor mean, according to what a later analysis found.

PCR employed 60 Vbeta and 13 Jbeta primers. TCRdb keeps only in-frame clones here, not all; method: immunoSEQ multiplex PCR. The sample has a few hundred thousand clones; around 80% are singletons. The sequenced sample consisted of PBMCs. The genes are TRBV6-1 and TRBJ1-2; D may be TRBD1 (5 bases). The TCR sequence derives from a man aged 25 to 40 in good health and CMV-seronegative. The DNA for the CDR3 is TGTGCCAGCAGTTATACGGGGGTGTATGGCTACACCTTC. Amino acids: CASSYTGVYGYTF.